A single sample gave rise to the 26 T cell receptor beta chains below, sequenced in a study of blood T cell repertoires in COVID-19. Libraries were prepared by immunoSEQ multiplex PCR; TCRdb keeps only in-frame clonotypes and omits some of them. The sample has some 57,000 clones; roughly four fifths are singletons. Sequencing was performed on peripheral blood. These receptors originate from a man of 80 years or more with COVID-19, enrolled during active disease.

This chain joins TRBV5-6 and TRBJ2-4; D is uncertain. Per germline, CDR1 SGHDT and CDR2 YYEEEE. The CDR3 is made up of 16 amino acids. V lost 2 bases to trimming and J lost 0 bases, with 12 bases between them. The CDR3 DNA sequence: TGTGCCAGCAGCTTCCGACAAGAAGTAGCCAAAAACATTCAGTACTTC. It is translated as CASSFRQEVAKNIQYF.

In its sample, this clone was seen a few times. The chain joins TRBV4-1 to TRBJ2-1; D unresolved. Germline V gene lookup returns CDR1 MGHRA and CDR2 YSYEKL. The CDR3 spans 14 residues. Trimming stripped 0 bases from V and 7 bases from J, with 10 bases between. CDR3 protein: CASSQDPTGNEQFF. In nucleotides, the CDR3 is TGCGCCAGCAGCCAAGATCCAACCGGGAATGAGCAGTTCTTC.

This chain uses TRBV24-1 with TRBJ2-3; 8 nucleotides line up with TRBD2. In germline, CDR1 is KGHDR, CDR2 SFDVKD. The CDR3 totals 15 residues. The trim removed 7 bases at V and 1 base at J, leaving 6 bases unmatched. DNA for the CDR3: TGTGCCACCAGCATCCGTAGCGGGGGCACAGATACGCAGTATTTT. This codes for CATSIRSGGTDTQYF.

The V call is TRBV6-1, the J call TRBJ1-2; 8 bases match TRBD1. Germline V CDR1 and CDR2: MNHNS, SASEGT. With V trimmed by 0 bases and J by 8 bases, 8 bases remained unmatched. This CDR3 region has 15 residues. In DNA form, the CDR3 reads TGTGCCAGCAGTGAAGCAGCTCCGGACAGGGTCGGCTACACCTTC. It encodes CASSEAAPDRVGYTF.

The gene calls are TRBV7-9 and TRBJ2-5; 8 bases are shared with TRBD2. Unmatched junction bases numbered 10, after V lost 5 bases and J lost 5 bases. Germline V gene data show CDR1 as SEHNR and CDR2 as FQNEAQ (reference sequence). This CDR3 has 15 amino acids. The DNA of the CDR3 is TGTGCCAGCAGCCCTACGGCGGGAGGTGGGGAGACCCAGTACTTC. This codes for CASSPTAGGGETQYF.

The V call is TRBV7-8, the J call TRBJ1-5; 10 bases match TRBD1. This CDR3 spans 13 amino acids. Looked up from germline, CDR1 is SGHVS and CDR2 is FQNEAQ. With 8 bases clipped from V and 9 bases from J, the junction kept 7 bases outside the gene matches. Here the CDR3 reads CASSRQGAMPQHF. For the CDR3, the DNA is TGTGCCAGCTCCAGACAGGGGGCGATGCCCCAGCATTTT. Supplemented by reference TRBV7-8 and TRBJ1-5, the full variable domain reads GAGVSQSPRYKVAKRGQDVALRCDPISGHVSLFWYQQALGQGPEFLTYFQNEAQLDKSGLPSDRFFAERPEGSVSTLKIQRTQQEDSAVYLCASSRQGAMPQHFGDGTRLSIL.

This clone showed up just a few times. V usage is TRBV7-8 and J usage is TRBJ1-5; possible D gene TRBD1, 6 bases. Deletions cut 2 bases from V and 5 bases from J, with 10 bases between. This CDR3 region has 14 residues. The V gene's germline CDR1 is SGHVS and CDR2 FQNEAQ. The chain's CDR3 is CASSLRDTYQPQHF. The CDR3 nucleotides are TGTGCCAGCAGCTTAAGGGACACTTATCAGCCCCAGCATTTT. Full variable domain (rest looked up from reference TRBV7-8 and TRBJ1-5): GAGVSQSPRYKVAKRGQDVALRCDPISGHVSLFWYQQALGQGPEFLTYFQNEAQLDKSGLPSDRFFAERPEGSVSTLKIQRTQQEDSAVYLCASSLRDTYQPQHFGDGTRLSIL.

The chain is built from TRBV5-1 and TRBJ1-6, with 7 bases fitting TRBD1. The CDR3 covers 14 residues. Germline V gene data show CDR1 as SGHRS and CDR2 as YFSETQ. The V and J ends lost 0 bases and 6 bases, in that order; junction bases with no gene match: 0. The CDR3 coding sequence is TGCGCCAGCAGCTTGGACAGGGGTAATTCACCCCTCCACTTT. Amino acids: CASSLDRGNSPLHF.

CDR3 loop: CAWSGQGTINQPQHF. CDR3 in DNA: TGTGCCTGGAGCGGACAGGGGACAATCAATCAGCCCCAGCATTTT. V gene TRBV30 combines with J gene TRBJ1-5; 9 bases agree with TRBD1. The CDR3 totals 15 residues. After removal of 3 bases from V and 3 bases from J, the junction contained 6 bases not matched to a gene. CDR1 GTSNPN and CDR2 SVGIG come from the germline V gene (reference sequence). Filled out from reference TRBV30 and TRBJ1-5, the complete variable domain reads SQTIHQWPATLVQPVGSPLSLECTVEGTSNPNLYWYRQAAGRGLQLLFYSVGIGQISSEVPQNLSASRPQDRQFILSSKKLLLSDSGFYLCAWSGQGTINQPQHFGDGTRLSIL.

V and J are TRBV9 and TRBJ1-2; maybe TRBD1 (5 bases). The CDR3 covers 16 residues. The V end was cut by 6 bases, the J end by 0 bases, with 18 bases between. Germline V CDR1 and CDR2: SGDLS, YYNGEE. The DNA of the CDR3 is TGTGCCAGCACGATGGCCCAGGGATCCACTAACTATGGCTACACCTTC. This codes for CASTMAQGSTNYGYTF.

The V and J genes are TRBV25-1 and TRBJ2-1, with 7 positions matching TRBD1. The ends lost 2 bases at V and 4 bases at J; junction bases unmatched: 8. Germline lookup yields CDR1 MGHDK and CDR2 SYGVNS. This CDR3 has 16 amino acids. The CDR3 here is CASSEPRAGGYNEQFF. The DNA for the CDR3 is TGTGCCAGCAGTGAACCCCGGGCAGGGGGATACAATGAGCAGTTCTTC.

The CDR3: CASRPGRDRGSYEQYV. The DNA of the CDR3 is TGCGCCAGCAGACCTGGCCGAGACAGGGGCTCCTACGAGCAGTACGTC. The chain links TRBV10-1 to TRBJ2-7, with 8 bases identical to TRBD1. The J segment lost 0 bases and the V segment lost 6 bases, leaving 10 bases of the junction unmatched. Germline CDR1 and CDR2: WNHNN and SYGVQD (reference sequence). CDR3 length equals 16 residues.

The chain employs TRBV29-1 and TRBJ1-5; 8 nucleotides line up with TRBD1. V dropped 6 bases and J dropped 6; count of bases not matched to a gene: 10. There are 14 residues in the CDR3. Germline values: CDR1 SQVTM, CDR2 ANQGSEA. CDR3 sequence (DNA): TGCAGCGTGGCCATCGGACAGGGTGGTCAGCCCCAGCATTTT. It specifies CSVAIGQGGQPQHF.

This chain links TRBV30 with TRBJ1-1, with D possibly TRBD1 on 6 matching bases. The CDR3 extends over 14 amino acids. CDR1 GTSNPN and CDR2 SVGIG come from the germline V gene (reference sequence). V gave up 2 bases and J gave up 6 bases, with 16 bases separating them. CDR3 nucleotide sequence: TGTGCCTGGAGTAGGGACACCCTTATCCCTGAAGCTTTCTTT. Protein: CAWSRDTLIPEAFF.

J is TRBJ2-7 and V is TRBV7-2, with 10 bases lining up with TRBD2. The CDR3 sequence is 15 residues long. The germline V gene has CDR1 SGHTA and CDR2 FQGNSA. V dropped 1 base and J dropped 7; count of bases not matched to a gene: 7. The CDR3 spells CASSLGLAGGGEQYV. CDR3 DNA sequence: TGTGCCAGCAGCTTAGGTTTAGCGGGAGGAGGAGAGCAGTACGTC.

V gene TRBV28 combines with J gene TRBJ1-4, with 7 bases fitting TRBD1. CDR1 and CDR2 (germline): MDHEN, SYDVKM. V was clipped by 6 bases and J by 6 bases; unmatched bases: 7. The CDR3 consists of 14 residues. CDR3 sequence: CASRGDSPYEKLFF. As DNA, the CDR3 is TGTGCCAGCAGGGGGGACAGCCCCTATGAAAAACTGTTTTTT.

V gene TRBV19 combines with J gene TRBJ2-5; 15 bases are a match to TRBD2. The V and J ends lost 7 bases and 3 bases, in that order; junction bases with no gene match: 9. Germline CDR1 is LNHDA and CDR2 is SQIVND (reference sequence). The CDR3 totals 17 residues. CDR3 in amino acids: CASTKGTSGGSKETQYF. The DNA of the CDR3 is TGTGCCAGTACCAAAGGGACTAGCGGGGGGTCAAAAGAGACCCAGTACTTC.

The chain recombines TRBV5-6 with TRBJ1-2, with TRBD1 identical over 7 bases. CDR3 length: 18 residues. Germline-derived CDR1 and CDR2 are SGHDT and YYEEEE. The trim removed 3 bases at V and 7 bases at J, leaving 21 bases unmatched. CDR3 amino acids: CASSSGATTGLGASGYTF. The CDR3 region has the DNA TGTGCCAGCAGCTCCGGGGCCACGACAGGGTTAGGCGCAAGTGGCTACACCTTC.

The V and J genes are TRBV21-1 and TRBJ2-2; the table calls TRBD2, which could not be checked here. TRBV21-1 counts as a pseudogene. The CDR3 length is 11 residues. The chain's CDR3 is CASSRLGGLFF. The CDR3 DNA reads as TGTGCCAGCAGCCGACTGGGGGGGCTGTTTTTT.

This clone turned up a few times. V gene TRBV18 combines with J gene TRBJ2-1, with D possibly being TRBD2 (6 bases). Germline loops: CDR1 KGHSH, CDR2 LQKENI. The ends were cut back, 4 bases at V and 12 bases at J, with 31 bases in the middle. The CDR3 spans 18 residues. The CDR3 DNA follows: TGTGCCAGCTCACTTACCAAGGGGACTGGGAATGAAGGAGGTGTGCAGTTCTTC. This codes for CASSLTKGTGNEGGVQFF.

V and J are TRBV7-9 and TRBJ1-6; D is unresolved. Trimming left V 5 bases short and J 7 bases short, with 6 bases between. CDR3 length: 12 amino acids. Germline CDR1 is SEHNR and CDR2 is FQNEAQ (reference sequence). The CDR3 is CASSPPNSPLHF. CDR3 nucleotides: TGTGCCAGCAGCCCCCCGAATTCACCCCTCCACTTT.

The chain links TRBV29-1 to TRBJ2-1; a weak D match, TRBD2 (6 bases). V dropped 3 bases and J dropped 5 bases, with 14 bases sitting between them. There are 14 residues in the CDR3. Germline loops: CDR1 SQVTM, CDR2 ANQGSEA. The CDR3 is CSVDPGWGDNEQFF. The DNA for the CDR3 is TGCAGCGTTGACCCCGGGTGGGGGGACAATGAGCAGTTCTTC.

Only one count was recorded for this clone. This chain uses TRBV2 with TRBJ1-2; 8 nucleotides agree with TRBD1. The ends lost 1 base at V and 5 bases at J; junction bases unmatched: 3. The CDR3 totals 14 residues. Per germline, CDR1 SNHLY and CDR2 FYNNEI. DNA for the CDR3: TGTGCCAGCAGTGAAGGTTACAGGGGGTATGGCTACACCTTC. The encoded protein is CASSEGYRGYGYTF.

This sequence joins TRBV5-1 and TRBJ2-6; D may be TRBD1 (5 bases). The CDR3 is made up of 16 amino acids. Looked up from germline, CDR1 is SGHRS and CDR2 is YFSETQ. Trimming pared 0 bases from V and 0 bases from J, leaving 7 bases between. CDR3 DNA sequence: TGCGCCAGCAGCTTGGGAGGACACTCTGGGGCCAACGTCCTGACTTTC. Translated, it gives CASSLGGHSGANVLTF.

The chain couples TRBV5-1 to TRBJ1-4; D remains unclear. The CDR3 contains 15 residues. V was trimmed by 5 bases and J by 5 bases, leaving 16 bases between them. CDR1 is SGHRS and CDR2 is YFSETQ in the germline V gene. CDR3 residues: CASRVPGVPNEKLFF. The DNA of the CDR3 is TGCGCCAGCAGAGTGCCGGGAGTCCCGAATGAAAAACTGTTTTTT.

The chain combines TRBV28 with TRBJ1-4; no reliable D call. CDR1 and CDR2 from the germline V gene are MDHEN and SYDVKM. V lost 5 bases and J lost 4, with 14 bases in between. CDR3 length: 15 residues. CDR3 protein: CASSPVRGNNEKLFF. The CDR3, as DNA: TGTGCCAGCAGTCCGGTGAGAGGGAATAATGAAAAACTGTTTTTT.